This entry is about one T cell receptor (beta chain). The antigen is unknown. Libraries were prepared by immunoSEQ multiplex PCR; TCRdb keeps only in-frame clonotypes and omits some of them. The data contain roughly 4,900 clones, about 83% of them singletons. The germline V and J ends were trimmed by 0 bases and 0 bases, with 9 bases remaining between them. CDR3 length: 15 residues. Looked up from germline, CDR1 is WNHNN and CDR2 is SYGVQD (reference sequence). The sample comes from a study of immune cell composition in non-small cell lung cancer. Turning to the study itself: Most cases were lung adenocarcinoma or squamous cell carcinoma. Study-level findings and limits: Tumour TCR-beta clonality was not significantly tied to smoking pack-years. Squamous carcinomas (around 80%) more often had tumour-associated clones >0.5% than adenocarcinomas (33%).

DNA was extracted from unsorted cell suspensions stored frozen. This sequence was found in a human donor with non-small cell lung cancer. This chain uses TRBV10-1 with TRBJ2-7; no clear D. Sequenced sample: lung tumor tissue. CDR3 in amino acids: CASSESGASSYEQYF. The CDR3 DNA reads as TGCGCCAGCAGTGAGTCAGGCGCCAGCTCCTACGAGCAGTACTTC.